This record covers a single TCR beta chain. What it binds is unknown. The data stem from a study of a mutant IDH1 vaccine in newly diagnosed glioma. Study-wide context: Beginning 4-6 weeks after radiotherapy alone, or with temozolomide cycles, vaccination took place. Averaging approximately 42 years of age, treated patients were about 60% male and 37.5% female.

Time point defined: week 35, safety follow-up. In the vaccine, a single dose held 300 ug of the mutant IDH1 20-mer peptide, along with topical imiquimod. Sequencing used immunoSEQ multiplex PCR; TCRdb keeps in-frame clones, though not all of them. The sample has about 54,000 clones; roughly 80% are singletons. Study outcomes and limitations: Immune responses induced by vaccination arose in just under 95% of the patients. Pseudoprogression seemed unrelated to changes in top peripheral T cell clonotypes.

This CDR3 has 17 residues. CDR1 is LNHDA and CDR2 is SQIVND in the germline V gene (reference sequence). Trimming pared 3 bases from V and 1 base from J, leaving 13 bases between. This receptor was identified in a woman aged 18 to 35 with glioma. The genes are TRBV19 and TRBJ1-6; no reliable D call. The sequencing here drew on PBMCs, taken from a glioma patient whose treatment included an IDH1 peptide vaccine. CDR3: CASSIGAGRSYNSPLHF. The CDR3 DNA sequence: TGTGCCAGTAGTATTGGCGCGGGAAGGTCCTATAATTCACCCCTCCACTTT.